The rows below give T cell receptor beta chains drawn from one sample of a study of OX40 agonist ivuxolimab in advanced cancers. The protocol was immunoSEQ multiplex PCR, while the TCRdb copy is restricted to in-frame clones and leaves out a portion. This sample has 72,000 or so clones, with around 90% found just once. The starting material was CD4+ or CD8+ T cells sorted from blood, obtained in a trial of the OX40 agonist ivuxolimab. The receptors derive from an adult with an advanced solid tumor such as melanoma, head and neck, liver or kidney cancer. Each CDR3 is given without its conserved first and last residue. D genes are given only for firm matches.

TRBV5-1	TRBJ2-5	TRBD2	ASSLATGGISQETQY
TRBV6-1	TRBJ2-7	NA	ASSEGSLSYEQY
TRBV5-1	TRBJ1-1	TRBD1	ASSSGQLYTENTEAF
TRBV5-1	TRBJ1-4	TRBD1	ASSLGDRDNEKLF
TRBV28	TRBJ1-5	TRBD1	ASMRQGGRLGNQPQH
TRBV2	TRBJ2-7	NA	AIAKGDTYEQY
TRBV2	TRBJ1-5	NA	ASRAYRDNQPQH
TRBV6-6	TRBJ1-3	TRBD1	ASNPDRARSGNTIY
TRBV5-1	TRBJ2-3	NA	ASSLTQPRTDTQY
TRBV2	TRBJ2-1	TRBD2	ASSQLAGAEQF
TRBV6-1	TRBJ2-1	NA	ASSEEEPSSYNEQF
TRBV14	TRBJ2-7	TRBD1	ASSSGTGGAEQY
TRBV13	TRBJ1-5	NA	ASSLGLSNQPQH
TRBV5-1	TRBJ1-4	TRBD1	ASRAGDLQGANEKLF
TRBV5-1	TRBJ2-1	NA	ASGLGDGSYNEQF
TRBV29-1	TRBJ2-2	NA	SGARTGELF
TRBV29-1	TRBJ2-3	NA	SVRRSGDTQY
TRBV9	TRBJ1-3	NA	ASSVQDDSGNTIY
TRBV5-1	TRBJ1-1	TRBD1	ASSLGPGTGTAEAF
TRBV19	TRBJ2-3	TRBD2	ASGRTSGSWGTDTQY
TRBV14	TRBJ2-5	NA	ASSQVLGSHQETQY
TRBV7-3	TRBJ2-1	TRBD2	ASSWTSGNEQF
TRBV4-1	TRBJ2-4	NA	ASSQGPWENIQY
TRBV30	TRBJ2-3	TRBD2	AWSVKAGAADTQY
TRBV30	TRBJ2-6	NA	AWNRAGANVLT
TRBV5-1	TRBJ2-6	NA	ASSLGSGANVLT
TRBV4-1	TRBJ2-7	NA	ASSPRDGHSYEQY
TRBV30	TRBJ2-5	NA	AWEPGTKQETQY
TRBV18	TRBJ2-5	NA	ASSPPAGRETQY
TRBV28	TRBJ1-2	NA	ASSPPTVGFWGYT
TRBV28	TRBJ1-2	NA	ASSLPNYGYT
TRBV19	TRBJ2-1	NA	ASSMGFSPSYNEQF
TRBV4-1	TRBJ2-7	NA	ASSQGGRAYEQY
TRBV18	TRBJ2-2	NA	ASSPRGDPNTGELF
TRBV7-9	TRBJ1-2	NA	ASSTLTEAYGYT
TRBV29-1	TRBJ1-5	TRBD1	SVLVGAGGDNQPQH
TRBV5-1	TRBJ2-4	TRBD1	ASSLWGQAKNIQY
TRBV30	TRBJ2-1	NA	AWNLGDEQF
TRBV5-1	TRBJ1-2	NA	ASSSGGSVHGYT
TRBV7-3	TRBJ2-7	NA	ASSQIMGGEQY
TRBV7-8	TRBJ2-7	TRBD2	ASSLGLADSSEQY
TRBV4-1	TRBJ2-2	NA	ASSPQLLAAGHGELF
TRBV28	TRBJ1-5	NA	ASSFWRGGGQPQH
TRBV2	TRBJ2-7	TRBD1	ASTKDRAEQY
TRBV21-1	TRBJ1-4	NA	ASSQGAGEKLF
TRBV4-1	TRBJ1-1	TRBD1	ASRMGQLNTEAF